This TCR beta chain derives from a study of CD8+CD57+ T cells in acquired aplastic anemia. Genomic DNA was employed as the template in profiling TCR beta VDJ and CDR3. TCRdb re-called the reads through MiXCR, storing one row per CDR3 protein. This table has about 160,000 distinct CDR3 sequences, roughly 50% appearing once. By flow cytometry, patients selected for sequencing had shown an expansion of CD8+CD57+ cells. In all patients, the disease was severe acquired aplastic anemia. With regard to this clonotype: This may come from a read error, since a much larger clone is one base off.

The CDR3 runs 15 residues. The germline V gene has CDR1 SGDLS and CDR2 YYNGEE. V shed 3 bases, J shed 4 bases, and the junction held 8 bases outside the gene matches. The specimen was sorted CD4+, CD8+, or CD8+CD57+ T cells (not recorded which) from PBMCs. The TCR sequence derives from a human donor with aplastic anemia. This chain connects TRBV9 to TRBJ1-1, with 8 bases matching TRBD1. The CDR3 nucleotides are TGTGCCAGCAGCGCCCAGGACAGGGTGAGCACTGAAGCTTTCTTT. The encoded protein is CASSAQDRVSTEAFF.